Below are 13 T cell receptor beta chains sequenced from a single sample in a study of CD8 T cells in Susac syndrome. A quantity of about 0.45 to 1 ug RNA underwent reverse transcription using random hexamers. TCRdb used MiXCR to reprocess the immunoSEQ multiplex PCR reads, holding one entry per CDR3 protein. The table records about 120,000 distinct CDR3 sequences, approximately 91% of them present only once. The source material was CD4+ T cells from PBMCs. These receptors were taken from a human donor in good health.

CDR3 sequence: CASSGQGASGNTIYF. As DNA, the CDR3 is TGCGCCAGCAGCGGACAGGGGGCGTCTGGAAACACCATATATTTT. The chain employs TRBV4-1 and TRBJ1-3; 11 bases fit TRBD1. CDR3 length equals 15 residues. Trimming at V came to 5 bases and at J to 1 base, leaving 1 base not matched to a gene. CDR1 and CDR2 (germline): MGHRA, YSYEKL.

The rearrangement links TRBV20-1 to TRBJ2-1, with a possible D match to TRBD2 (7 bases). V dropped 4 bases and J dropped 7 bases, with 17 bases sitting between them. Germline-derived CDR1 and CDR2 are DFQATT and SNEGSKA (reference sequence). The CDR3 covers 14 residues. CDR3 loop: CSATLGGGKNEQFF. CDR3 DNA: TGCAGTGCTACTTTGGGGGGGGGCAAAAATGAGCAGTTCTTC.

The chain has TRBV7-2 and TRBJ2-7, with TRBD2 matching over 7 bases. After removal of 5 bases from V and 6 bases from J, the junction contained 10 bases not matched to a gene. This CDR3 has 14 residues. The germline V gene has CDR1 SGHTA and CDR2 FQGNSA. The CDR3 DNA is TGTGCCAGCAGCCGTGGGGACTACCTCGGCGAGCAGTACTTC. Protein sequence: CASSRGDYLGEQYF.

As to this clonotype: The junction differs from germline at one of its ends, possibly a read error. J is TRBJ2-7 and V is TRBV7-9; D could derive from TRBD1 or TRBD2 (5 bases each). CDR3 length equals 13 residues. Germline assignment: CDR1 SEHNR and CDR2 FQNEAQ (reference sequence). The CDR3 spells CASSPYRDGEPYF. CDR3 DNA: TGTGCCAGCAGCCCCTACCGGGACGGAGAGCCGTACTTC.

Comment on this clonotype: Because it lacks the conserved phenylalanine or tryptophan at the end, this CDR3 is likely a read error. CDR3: CSVEVSSYNEQFY. The CDR3 DNA follows: TGCAGCGTTGAAGTAAGCTCCTACAATGAGCAGTTCTAC. The gene calls are TRBV29-1 and TRBJ2-1; no firm D call. The CDR3 runs to 13 residues. Trimming cost V 1 base and J 0 bases, with 4 bases left between them. Germline V gene lookup returns CDR1 SQVTM and CDR2 ANQGSEA.

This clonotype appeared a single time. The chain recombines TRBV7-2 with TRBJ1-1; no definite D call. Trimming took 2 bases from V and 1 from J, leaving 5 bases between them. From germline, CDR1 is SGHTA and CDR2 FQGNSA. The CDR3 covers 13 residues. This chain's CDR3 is CASSLTQNTEAFF. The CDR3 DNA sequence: TGTGCCAGCAGCTTAACCCAGAACACTGAAGCTTTCTTT.

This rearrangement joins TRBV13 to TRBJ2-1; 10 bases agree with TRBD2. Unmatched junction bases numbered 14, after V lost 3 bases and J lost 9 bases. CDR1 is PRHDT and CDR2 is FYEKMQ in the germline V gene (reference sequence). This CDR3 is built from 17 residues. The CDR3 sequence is CASSFGPLAGEGTEQFF. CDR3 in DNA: TGTGCCAGCAGCTTCGGCCCCCTAGCGGGAGAAGGGACTGAGCAGTTCTTC.

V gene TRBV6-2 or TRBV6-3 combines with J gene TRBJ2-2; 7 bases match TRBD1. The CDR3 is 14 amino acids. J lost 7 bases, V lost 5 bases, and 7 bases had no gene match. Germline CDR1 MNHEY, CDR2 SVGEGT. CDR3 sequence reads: CASSRTGSGGELFF. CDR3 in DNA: TGTGCCAGCAGTAGGACAGGCTCTGGCGGGGAGCTGTTTTTT.

Here the CDR3 DNA reads TGTGCCAGCAGCGAACAGGGGAAGTCTGAAGCTTTCTTT. As protein: CASSEQGKSEAFF. This chain connects TRBV7-2 to TRBJ1-1; TRBD1 aligns across 7 bases. From germline, CDR1 is SGHTA and CDR2 FQGNSA. The trim removed 5 bases at V and 6 bases at J, leaving 6 bases unmatched. This CDR3 spans 13 amino acids.

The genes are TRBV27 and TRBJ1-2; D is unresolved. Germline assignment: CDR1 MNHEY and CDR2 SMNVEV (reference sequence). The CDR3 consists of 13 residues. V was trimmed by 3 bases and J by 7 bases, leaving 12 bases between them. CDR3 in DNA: TGTGCCAGCAGTTTCTCTCGGGGAGGTGGCTACACCTTC. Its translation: CASSFSRGGGYTF.

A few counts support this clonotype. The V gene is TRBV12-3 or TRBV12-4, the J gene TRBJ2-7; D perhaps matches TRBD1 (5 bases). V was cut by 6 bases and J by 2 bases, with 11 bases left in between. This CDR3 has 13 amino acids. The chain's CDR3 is CASSPDRPYEQYF. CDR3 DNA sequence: TGTGCCAGCAGCCCCGACAGACCCTACGAGCAGTACTTC.

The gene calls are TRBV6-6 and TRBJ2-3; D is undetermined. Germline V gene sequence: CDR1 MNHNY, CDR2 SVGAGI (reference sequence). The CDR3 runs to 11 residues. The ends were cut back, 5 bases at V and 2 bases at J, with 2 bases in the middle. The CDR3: CASSITDTQYF. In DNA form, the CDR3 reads TGTGCCAGCAGTATCACAGATACGCAGTATTTT.

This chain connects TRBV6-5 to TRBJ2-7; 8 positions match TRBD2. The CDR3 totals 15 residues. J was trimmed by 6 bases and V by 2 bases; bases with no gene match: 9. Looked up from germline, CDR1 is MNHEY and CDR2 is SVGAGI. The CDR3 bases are TGTGCCAGCAGTTACGCCGGGACTAGTGCTGTCGAGCAGTACTTC. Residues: CASSYAGTSAVEQYF.